The rows below give T cell receptor beta chains drawn from one sample of a study of beta chain features in type 1 diabetes. The protocol was immunoSEQ multiplex PCR, while the TCRdb copy is restricted to in-frame clones and leaves out a portion. Of roughly 150,000 clones listed, approximately 9.1% were seen once; the top ten hold about 0.7%. Sequenced input: central memory CD4+ T cells from blood. These receptor sequences come from a woman aged 25 to 45 with type 1 diabetes. Each CDR3 is given with its conserved first and last residue. D genes are given only for firm matches. Size values are once, few and many counts, or a class for expanded clones, and some rows have none.

CASSLRVGSSGNTIYF TGTGCCAGTAGTCTGCGCGTTGGGAGCTCTGGAAACACCATATATTTT . TRBJ1-3 16 . TRBV19
CASSATQSGETQYF TGTGCCAGCAGCGCGACCCAGTCGGGGGAGACCCAGTACTTC few TRBJ2-5 14 . TRBV5-6
CASSIRPDGMTGELFF TGTGCCAGTAGTATTCGGCCTGACGGGATGACCGGGGAGCTGTTTTTT . TRBJ2-2 16 . TRBV19
CASSLKQGAWGYTF TGTGCCAGCAGCTTAAAACAGGGGGCATGGGGCTACACCTTC few TRBJ1-2 14 TRBD1 TRBV7-3
CASSLDNGWEQFF TGTGCCAGCAGCTTAGACAACGGGTGGGAGCAGTTCTTC few TRBJ2-1 13 . TRBV7-9
CASSSIAGGVGYEQYF TGTGCCAGTAGTTCGATAGCGGGAGGAGTTGGCTACGAGCAGTACTTC few TRBJ2-7 16 TRBD2 TRBV19
CASAGTSVPNEQFF TGTGCCTCCGCCGGGACTTCGGTCCCTAATGAGCAGTTCTTC . TRBJ2-1 14 . TRBV28
CASSDGTSSQETQYF TGTGCCAGCAGCGACGGGACTAGCTCACAAGAGACCCAGTACTTC few TRBJ2-5 15 TRBD2 TRBV9
CASSPPSVYEQYF TGTGCCAGCTCACCACCGAGCGTCTACGAGCAGTACTTC few TRBJ2-7 13 . TRBV18
CASSLRLAGTASTDTQYF TGTGCCAGCAGCTTGAGACTAGCGGGGACCGCTAGCACAGATACGCAGTATTTT . TRBJ2-3 18 TRBD2 TRBV5-4
CSVDRGRGYGYTF TGCAGCGTTGACAGGGGTAGAGGCTATGGCTACACCTTC . TRBJ1-2 13 . TRBV29-1
CASSQPAGSNYGYTF TGTGCCAGCAGCCAACCCGCCGGGAGTAACTATGGCTACACCTTC . TRBJ1-2 15 . TRBV5-8
CASSLADGSNQPQHF TGTGCCAGCAGCTTGGCCGACGGGAGCAATCAGCCCCAGCATTTT . TRBJ1-5 15 . TRBV5-6
CAWSGRARNEKLFF TGTGCCTGGAGTGGCAGGGCGAGGAATGAAAAACTGTTTTTT . TRBJ1-4 14 . TRBV30
CASSRDLNSYEQYF TGTGCCAGCAGTCGGGACTTAAACTCCTACGAGCAGTACTTC . TRBJ2-7 14 . TRBV7-9
CASSVTGDKADTGELFF TGCGCCAGCAGCGTTACAGGGGATAAAGCTGACACCGGGGAGCTGTTTTTT . TRBJ2-2 17 TRBD1 TRBV5-1
CASATGQETQYF TGTGCCAGCGCGACTGGACAAGAGACCCAGTACTTC . TRBJ2-5 12 . TRBV27
CASSEQGGNEQFF TGTGCCAGCAGTGAACAGGGAGGTAATGAGCAGTTCTTC few TRBJ2-1 13 . TRBV2
CASRTGEYNQPQHF TGTGCCAGCAGGACAGGGGAATACAATCAGCCCCAGCATTTT few TRBJ1-5 14 TRBD1 TRBV28
CASSAVPGRAGQETQYF TGTGCCAGCAGCGCAGTCCCCGGAAGGGCGGGACAAGAGACCCAGTACTTC . TRBJ2-5 17 . TRBV9
CASSIGGNWNQPQHF TGTGCCAGTAGTATAGGAGGGAATTGGAATCAGCCCCAGCATTTT few TRBJ1-5 15 . TRBV19
CATYRGSNTEAFF TGTGCCACCTACAGGGGGTCGAACACTGAAGCTTTCTTT few TRBJ1-1 13 TRBD1 TRBV28
CASSVTSGRATEQYF TGTGCCAGCAGCGTAACTAGCGGGAGGGCGACCGAGCAGTACTTC . TRBJ2-7 15 TRBD2 TRBV9
CASSFLADTYEQYF TGTGCCAGCAGTTTCCTAGCGGACACCTACGAGCAGTACTTC . TRBJ2-7 14 TRBD2 TRBV28
CASSTQGWELFF TGTGCCAGCAGTACGCAGGGCTGGGAGCTGTTTTTT . TRBJ2-2 12 . TRBV28
CSGGSQNTEAFF TGCAGCGGGGGCAGCCAGAACACTGAAGCTTTCTTT . TRBJ1-1 12 . TRBV29-1
CASSLVVGTGVYSEAFF TGCGCCAGCAGCTTGGTGGTCGGGACAGGGGTATACTCTGAAGCTTTCTTT . TRBJ1-1 17 TRBD1 TRBV5-1
CSVRFQGEAFF TGCAGCGTCCGATTCCAGGGTGAAGCTTTCTTT few TRBJ1-1 11 . TRBV29-1
CASSLRGALDTQYF TGTGCCAGCAGTTTGCGGGGAGCCTTGGATACGCAGTATTTT . TRBJ2-3 14 . TRBV28
CASSTDQPQHF TGTGCCAGCAGTACTGATCAGCCCCAGCATTTT . TRBJ1-5 11 . TRBV2
CASSQGGDGNQPQHF TGCGCCAGCAGCCAAGGGGGCGATGGCAATCAGCCCCAGCATTTT few TRBJ1-5 15 . TRBV4-1
CASSELRGNNYGYTF TGCGCCAGCAGCGAGCTTCGGGGGAATAACTATGGCTACACCTTC few TRBJ1-2 15 . TRBV5-1
CASKDGVGVPNTGELFF TGTGCCAGTAAGGATGGGGTCGGGGTGCCGAACACCGGGGAGCTGTTTTTT few TRBJ2-2 17 . TRBV19
CASSEQGESTGELFF TGCGCCAGCAGCGAACAGGGGGAGAGCACCGGGGAGCTGTTTTTT . TRBJ2-2 15 TRBD1 TRBV5-1
CSVELDRGREEQFF TGCAGCGTTGAGTTAGACAGGGGGCGAGAGGAGCAGTTCTTC . TRBJ2-1 14 TRBD1 TRBV29-1
CASSPGQGRLDGYTF TGTGCCAGCTCACCGGGACAGGGAAGGCTGGACGGCTACACCTTC few TRBJ1-2 15 TRBD1 TRBV18
CASSVTGTSYEQYF TGTGCCAGCAGCGTAACAGGGACCTCCTACGAGCAGTACTTC few TRBJ2-7 14 . TRBV9
CATSRDDRGARGKLFF TGTGCCACCAGCAGAGATGATCGTGGTGCTCGGGGAAAACTGTTTTTT . TRBJ1-4 16 . TRBV15
CASSTSSYNEQFF TGTGCCAGCAGCACTAGCTCCTACAATGAGCAGTTCTTC few TRBJ2-1 13 . TRBV2
CASSSESGNEQFF TGTGCCAGCAGCTCTGAGTCGGGGAATGAGCAGTTCTTC . TRBJ2-1 13 . TRBV5-4
CASSLTGTELTEAFF TGTGCCAGCAGCTTAACGGGGACAGAACTAACCGAAGCTTTCTTT . TRBJ1-1 15 TRBD1 TRBV11-2
CASSYSRGDTQYF TGTGCCAGCAGTTACTCGCGGGGGGATACGCAGTATTTT few TRBJ2-3 13 TRBD2 TRBV6-5
CASSPGQLINTEAFF TGTGCCAGCTCACCAGGACAGCTTATTAACACTGAAGCTTTCTTT few TRBJ1-1 15 . TRBV18
CASSRGQGYTGELFF TGTGCCAGCAGTAGGGGACAGGGTTACACCGGGGAGCTGTTTTTT few TRBJ2-2 15 TRBD1 TRBV27
CASSYLQVNTEAFF TGTGCCAGCAGTTACCTACAGGTGAACACTGAAGCTTTCTTT few TRBJ1-1 14 . TRBV6-5
CASSYSPGQGREQYF TGTGCCAGCAGTTACTCGCCGGGACAGGGCCGGGAGCAGTACTTC few TRBJ2-7 15 TRBD1 TRBV7-8
CASSTPTSGSSGELFF TGTGCCAGCAGCACACCGACTAGCGGGAGTTCCGGGGAGCTGTTTTTT . TRBJ2-2 16 . TRBV21-1
CASSSGGGDYEQYF TGTGCCAGCAGCTCCGGAGGAGGGGACTACGAGCAGTACTTC few TRBJ2-7 14 . TRBV7-9
CASGRPEGGYTF TGTGCCAGCGGGAGACCGGAGGGTGGCTACACCTTC few TRBJ1-2 12 . TRBV10-3
CASSLAQFTGELFF TGTGCCAGCAGCTTAGCGCAGTTCACCGGGGAGCTGTTTTTT few TRBJ2-2 14 . TRBV7-9
CASSPGTSGWQEFF TGTGCCAGCAGCCCAGGGACTAGCGGGTGGCAAGAGTTCTTC . TRBJ2-1 14 TRBD2 TRBV11-3